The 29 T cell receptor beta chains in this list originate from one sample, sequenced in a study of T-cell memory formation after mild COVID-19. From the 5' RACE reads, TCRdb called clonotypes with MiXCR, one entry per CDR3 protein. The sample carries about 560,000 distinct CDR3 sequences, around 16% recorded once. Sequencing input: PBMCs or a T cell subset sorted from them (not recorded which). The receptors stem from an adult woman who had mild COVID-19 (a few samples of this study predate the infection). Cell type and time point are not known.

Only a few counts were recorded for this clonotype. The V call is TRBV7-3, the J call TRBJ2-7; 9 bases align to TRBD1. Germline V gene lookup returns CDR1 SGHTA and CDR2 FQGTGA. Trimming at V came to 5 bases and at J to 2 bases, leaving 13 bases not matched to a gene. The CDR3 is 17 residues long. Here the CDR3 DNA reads TGTGCCAGCAGCCTAAATGCCGGGACAGGGAGCACCTACGAGCAGTACTTC. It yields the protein CASSLNAGTGSTYEQYF.

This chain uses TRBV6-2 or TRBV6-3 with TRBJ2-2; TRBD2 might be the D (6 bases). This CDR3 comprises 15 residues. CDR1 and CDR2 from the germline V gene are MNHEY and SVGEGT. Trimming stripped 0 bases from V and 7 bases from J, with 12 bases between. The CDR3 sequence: CASSYSILANGELFF. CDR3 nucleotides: TGTGCCAGCAGTTACTCGATACTAGCCAACGGGGAGCTGTTTTTT.

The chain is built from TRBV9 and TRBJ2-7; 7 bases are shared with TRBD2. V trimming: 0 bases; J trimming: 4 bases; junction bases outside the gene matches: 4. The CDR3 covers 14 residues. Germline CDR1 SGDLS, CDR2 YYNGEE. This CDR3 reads CASSVGGLPYEQYF. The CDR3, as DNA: TGTGCCAGCAGCGTAGGGGGACTACCTTACGAGCAGTACTTC.

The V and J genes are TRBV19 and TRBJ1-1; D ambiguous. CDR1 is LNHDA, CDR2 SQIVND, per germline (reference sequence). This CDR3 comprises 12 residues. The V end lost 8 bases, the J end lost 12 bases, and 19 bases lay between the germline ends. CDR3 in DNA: TGTGCCAGTGGGGATGCCGTTATCGAGACTTTCTTT. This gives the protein CASGDAVIETFF.

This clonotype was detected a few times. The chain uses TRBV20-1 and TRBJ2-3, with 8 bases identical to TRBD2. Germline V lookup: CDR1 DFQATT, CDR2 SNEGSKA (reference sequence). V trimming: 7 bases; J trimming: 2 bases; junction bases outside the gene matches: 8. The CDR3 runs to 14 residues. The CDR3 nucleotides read TGCAGTGTTAGCGGGACGGTAGTCACAGATACGCAGTATTTT. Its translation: CSVSGTVVTDTQYF.

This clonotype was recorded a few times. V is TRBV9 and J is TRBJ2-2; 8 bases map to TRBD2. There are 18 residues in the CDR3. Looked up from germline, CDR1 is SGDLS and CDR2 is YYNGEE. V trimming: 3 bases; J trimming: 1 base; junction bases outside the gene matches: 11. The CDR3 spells CASSARPAGAMNTGELFF. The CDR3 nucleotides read TGTGCCAGCAGCGCCCGACCAGCGGGAGCGATGAACACCGGGGAGCTGTTTTTT. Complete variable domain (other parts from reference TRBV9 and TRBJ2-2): DSGVTQTPKHLITATGQRVTLRCSPRSGDLSVYWYQQSLDQGLQFLIQYYNGEERAKGNILERFSAQQFPDLHSELNLSSLELGDSALYFCASSARPAGAMNTGELFFGEGSRLTVL.

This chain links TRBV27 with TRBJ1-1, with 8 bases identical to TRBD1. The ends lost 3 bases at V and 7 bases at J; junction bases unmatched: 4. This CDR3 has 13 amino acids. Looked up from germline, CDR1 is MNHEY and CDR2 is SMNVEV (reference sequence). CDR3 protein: CASSFPTGGEAFF. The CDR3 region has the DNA TGTGCCAGCAGTTTCCCAACAGGGGGTGAAGCTTTCTTT.

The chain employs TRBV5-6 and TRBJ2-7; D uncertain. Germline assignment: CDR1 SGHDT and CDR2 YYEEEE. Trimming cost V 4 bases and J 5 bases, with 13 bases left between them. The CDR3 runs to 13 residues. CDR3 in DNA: TGTGCCAGCAGCCCCTTTAACAAAGACGAGCAGTACTTC. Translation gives CASSPFNKDEQYF.

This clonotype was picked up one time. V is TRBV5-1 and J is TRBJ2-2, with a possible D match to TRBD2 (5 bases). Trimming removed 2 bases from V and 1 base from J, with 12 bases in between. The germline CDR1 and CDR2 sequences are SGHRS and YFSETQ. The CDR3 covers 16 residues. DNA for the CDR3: TGCGCCAGCAGCTTCTTCCCCGGGGAGAACACCGGGGAGCTGTTTTTT. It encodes CASSFFPGENTGELFF.

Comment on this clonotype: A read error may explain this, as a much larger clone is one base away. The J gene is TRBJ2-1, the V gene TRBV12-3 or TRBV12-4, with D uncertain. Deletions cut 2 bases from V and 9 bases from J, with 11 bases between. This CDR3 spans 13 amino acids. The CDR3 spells CASSLQAPTEQFF. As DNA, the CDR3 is TGTGCCAGCAGTTTACAGGCTCCTACTGAGCAGTTCTTC.

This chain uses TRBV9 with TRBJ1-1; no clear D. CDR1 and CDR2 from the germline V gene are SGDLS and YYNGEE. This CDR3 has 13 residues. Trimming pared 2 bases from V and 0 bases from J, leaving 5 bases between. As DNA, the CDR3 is TGTGCCAGCAGCGTGTTCTTGAACACTGAAGCTTTCTTT. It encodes CASSVFLNTEAFF. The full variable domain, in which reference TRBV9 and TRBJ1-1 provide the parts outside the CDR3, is DSGVTQTPKHLITATGQRVTLRCSPRSGDLSVYWYQQSLDQGLQFLIQYYNGEERAKGNILERFSAQQFPDLHSELNLSSLELGDSALYFCASSVFLNTEAFFGQGTRLTVV.

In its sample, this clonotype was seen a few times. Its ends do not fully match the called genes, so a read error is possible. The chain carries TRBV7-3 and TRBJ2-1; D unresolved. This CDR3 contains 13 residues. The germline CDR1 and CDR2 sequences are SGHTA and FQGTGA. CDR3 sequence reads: CASSLLPYNEQLF. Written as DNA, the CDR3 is TGTGCCAGCAGCTTACTCCCTTACAATGAGCAGCTCTTC.

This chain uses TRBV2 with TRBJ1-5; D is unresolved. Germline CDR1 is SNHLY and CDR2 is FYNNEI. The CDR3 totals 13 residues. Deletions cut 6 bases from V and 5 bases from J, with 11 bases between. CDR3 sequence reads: CASSSKNYQPQHF. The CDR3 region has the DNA TGTGCCAGCAGCTCAAAAAATTATCAGCCCCAGCATTTT.

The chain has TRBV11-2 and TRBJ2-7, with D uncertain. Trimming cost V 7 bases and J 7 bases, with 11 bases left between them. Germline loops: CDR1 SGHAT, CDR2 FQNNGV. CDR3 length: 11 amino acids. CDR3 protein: CASTESAEQYF. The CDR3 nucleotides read TGTGCCAGCACCGAGTCCGCGGAGCAGTACTTC.

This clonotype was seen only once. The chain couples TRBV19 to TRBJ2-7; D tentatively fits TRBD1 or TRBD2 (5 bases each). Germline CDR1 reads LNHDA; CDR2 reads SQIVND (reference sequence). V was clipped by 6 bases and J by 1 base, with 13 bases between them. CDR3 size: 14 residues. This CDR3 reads CASRVRGESYEQYF. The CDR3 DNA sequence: TGTGCCAGTAGGGTCCGAGGGGAGTCCTACGAGCAGTACTTC.

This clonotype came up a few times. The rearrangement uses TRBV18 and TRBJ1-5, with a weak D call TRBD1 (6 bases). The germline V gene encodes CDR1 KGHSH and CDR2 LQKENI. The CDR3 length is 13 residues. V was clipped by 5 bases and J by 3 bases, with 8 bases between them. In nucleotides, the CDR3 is TGTGCCAGCTCAACAGGGCCCAATCAGCCCCAGCATTTT. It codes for CASSTGPNQPQHF.

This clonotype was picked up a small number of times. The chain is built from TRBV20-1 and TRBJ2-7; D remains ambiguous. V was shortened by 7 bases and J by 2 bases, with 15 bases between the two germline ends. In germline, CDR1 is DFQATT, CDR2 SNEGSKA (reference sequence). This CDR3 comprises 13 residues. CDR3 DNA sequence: TGCAGTGGAAGGTCTAGAGCCCCCTACGAGCAGTACTTC. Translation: CSGRSRAPYEQYF.

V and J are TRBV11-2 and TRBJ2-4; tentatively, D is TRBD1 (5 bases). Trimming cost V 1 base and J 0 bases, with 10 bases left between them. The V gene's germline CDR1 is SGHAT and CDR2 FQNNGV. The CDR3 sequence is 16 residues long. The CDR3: CASSLVAGLAKNIQYF. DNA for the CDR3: TGTGCCAGCAGCTTAGTGGCAGGGTTAGCCAAAAACATTCAGTACTTC. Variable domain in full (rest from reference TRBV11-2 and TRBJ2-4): EAGVAQSPRYKIIEKRQSVAFWCNPISGHATLYWYQQILGQGPKLLIQFQNNGVVDDSQLPKDRFSAERLKGVDSTLKIQPAKLEDSAVYLCASSLVAGLAKNIQYFGAGTRLSVL.

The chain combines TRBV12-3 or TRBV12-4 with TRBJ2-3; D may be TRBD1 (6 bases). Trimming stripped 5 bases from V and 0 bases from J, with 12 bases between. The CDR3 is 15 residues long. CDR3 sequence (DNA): TGTGCCAGCAGTCAGGGGCCCCCGAGCACAGATACGCAGTATTTT. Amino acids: CASSQGPPSTDTQYF.

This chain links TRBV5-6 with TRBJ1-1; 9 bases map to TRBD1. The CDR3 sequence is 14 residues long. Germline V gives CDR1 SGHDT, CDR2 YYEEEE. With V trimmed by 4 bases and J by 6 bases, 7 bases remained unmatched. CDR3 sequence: CASSPGQGQSEAFF. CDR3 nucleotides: TGTGCCAGCAGCCCCGGACAGGGGCAGTCTGAAGCTTTCTTT.

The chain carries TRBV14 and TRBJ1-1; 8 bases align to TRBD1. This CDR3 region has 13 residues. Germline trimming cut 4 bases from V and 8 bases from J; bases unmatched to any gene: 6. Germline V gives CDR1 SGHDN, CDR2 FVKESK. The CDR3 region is CASSLDRDREAFF. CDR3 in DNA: TGTGCCAGCAGCCTGGACCGGGACAGGGAAGCTTTCTTT.

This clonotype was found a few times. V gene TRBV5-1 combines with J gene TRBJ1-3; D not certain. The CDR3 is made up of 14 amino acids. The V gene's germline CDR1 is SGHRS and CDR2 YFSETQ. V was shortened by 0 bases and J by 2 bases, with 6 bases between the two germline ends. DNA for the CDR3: TGCGCCAGCAGCTTGGAATCTACTGGAAACACCATATATTTT. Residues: CASSLESTGNTIYF.

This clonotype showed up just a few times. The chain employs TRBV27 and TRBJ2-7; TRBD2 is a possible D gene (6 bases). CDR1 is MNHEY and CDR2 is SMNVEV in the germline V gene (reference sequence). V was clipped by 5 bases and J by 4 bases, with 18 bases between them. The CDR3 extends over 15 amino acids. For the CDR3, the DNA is TGTGCCAGCAGTATAGGCCATCGGAGGGTTTACGAGCAGTACTTC. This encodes CASSIGHRRVYEQYF.

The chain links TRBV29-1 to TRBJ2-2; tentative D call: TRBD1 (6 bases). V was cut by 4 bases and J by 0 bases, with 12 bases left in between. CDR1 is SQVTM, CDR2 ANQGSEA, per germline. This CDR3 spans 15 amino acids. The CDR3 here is CSVAGTSSNTGELFF. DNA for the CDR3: TGCAGCGTTGCGGGGACATCCTCGAACACCGGGGAGCTGTTTTTT.

CDR3 residues: CASSPPVLGELFF. CDR3 bases: TGTGCCAGCAGCCCCCCTGTTTTGGGGGAGCTGTTTTTT. The rearrangement joins TRBV7-6 to TRBJ2-2; no firm D call. V was shortened by 5 bases and J by 8 bases, with 12 bases between the two germline ends. The V gene's germline CDR1 is SGHVS and CDR2 FNYEAQ. The CDR3 is 13 residues long.

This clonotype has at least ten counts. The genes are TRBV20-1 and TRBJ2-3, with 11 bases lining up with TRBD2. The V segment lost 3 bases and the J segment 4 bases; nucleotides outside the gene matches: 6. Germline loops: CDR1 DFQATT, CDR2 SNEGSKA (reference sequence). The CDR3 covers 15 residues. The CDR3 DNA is TGCAGTGCTAGTAGCGGGGGGGCCGGGTCAGATACGCAGTATTTT. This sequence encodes CSASSGGAGSDTQYF.

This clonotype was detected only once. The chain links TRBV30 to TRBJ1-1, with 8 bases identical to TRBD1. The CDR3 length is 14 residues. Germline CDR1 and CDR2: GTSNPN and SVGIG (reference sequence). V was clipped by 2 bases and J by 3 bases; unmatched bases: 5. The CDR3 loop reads CAWSSGQVYTEAFF. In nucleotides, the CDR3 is TGTGCCTGGAGTTCGGGACAGGTGTACACTGAAGCTTTCTTT.

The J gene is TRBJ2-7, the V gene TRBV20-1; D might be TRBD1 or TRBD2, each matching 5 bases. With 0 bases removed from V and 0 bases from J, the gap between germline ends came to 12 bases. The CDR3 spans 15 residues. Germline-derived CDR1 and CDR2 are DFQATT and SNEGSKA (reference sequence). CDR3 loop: CSAREYRDDSYEQYF. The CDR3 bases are TGCAGTGCTAGAGAGTACCGGGACGACTCCTACGAGCAGTACTTC.

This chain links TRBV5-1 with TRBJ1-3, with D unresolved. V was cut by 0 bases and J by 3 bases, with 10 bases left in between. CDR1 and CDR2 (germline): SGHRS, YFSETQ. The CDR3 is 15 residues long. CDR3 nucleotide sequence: TGCGCCAGCAGCTTGGGTGGCAGTTTTGGAAACACCATATATTTT. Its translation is CASSLGGSFGNTIYF.